The rows below give T cell receptor beta chains drawn from one sample of a study of vaccination effects on CD4 cells after COVID-19. This table comes from immunoSEQ multiplex PCR, and its TCRdb copy is limited to in-frame clones, with some not included. Of roughly 67,000 clones in the sample, around 81% were seen once. Antigen specificity for these receptors is unknown. Sequencing was performed on CD4+ T cells from PBMCs cultured with SARS-CoV-2 spike peptides, taken before COVID-19 vaccination. The source is a human donor who received a COVID-19 vaccine. Each CDR3 is given with its conserved first and last residue. The D gene is left open where the match is weak. Rows give clone size only sometimes, using once, few, many, or a class for an expanded clone.

CDR3: CASSPTRDNEQFF; DNA: TGTGCCAGCAGTCCAACTCGGGACAATGAGCAGTTCTTC; size: NA; V: TRBV12-3/TRBV12-4; J: TRBJ2-1; D: NA
CDR3: CASSETAGTGASEAFF; DNA: TGCGCCAGCAGTGAAACAGCCGGGACAGGGGCTTCTGAAGCTTTCTTT; size: few; V: TRBV10-1; J: TRBJ1-1; D: TRBD1
CDR3: CASSLVFAGGAGELFF; DNA: TGTGCCAGCAGCTTGGTGTTCGCAGGGGGGGCCGGGGAGCTGTTTTTT; size: NA; V: TRBV5-5; J: TRBJ2-2; D: NA
CDR3: CASSTRDRGSYTF; DNA: TGTGCCAGTAGTACCCGGGACAGGGGGAGCTACACCTTC; size: NA; V: TRBV19; J: TRBJ1-2; D: TRBD1
CDR3: CASSRQTNTEAFF; DNA: TGTGCCAGCAGCCGACAGACGAACACTGAAGCTTTCTTT; size: NA; V: TRBV12-3/TRBV12-4; J: TRBJ1-1; D: NA
CDR3: CASGRNTQYF; DNA: TGTGCCAGCGGGAGAAATACGCAGTATTTT; size: NA; V: TRBV6-5; J: TRBJ2-3; D: NA
CDR3: CASSIGGGQPQHF; DNA: TGTGCCAGTAGTATTGGGGGTGGTCAGCCCCAGCATTTT; size: NA; V: TRBV19; J: TRBJ1-5; D: NA
CDR3: CASSPRTGMNEQFF; DNA: TGTGCCAGCAGCCCTCGGACAGGGATGAATGAGCAGTTCTTC; size: NA; V: TRBV7-2; J: TRBJ2-1; D: TRBD1
CDR3: CASSEETGSAGYTF; DNA: TGTGCCAGCTCAGAAGAGACAGGTTCGGCGGGCTACACCTTC; size: NA; V: TRBV18; J: TRBJ1-2; D: NA
CDR3: CASREGAYSNQPQHF; DNA: TGTGCCAGTAGGGAGGGGGCGTATAGCAATCAGCCCCAGCATTTT; size: NA; V: TRBV19; J: TRBJ1-5; D: TRBD1
CDR3: CAISGQGSNEKLFF; DNA: TGTGCCATCAGTGGACAGGGCTCTAATGAAAAACTGTTTTTT; size: NA; V: TRBV10-3; J: TRBJ1-4; D: TRBD1
CDR3: CATTWYAGQETQYF; DNA: TGTGCCACCACTTGGTATGCGGGCCAAGAGACCCAGTACTTC; size: NA; V: TRBV6-5; J: TRBJ2-5; D: NA
CDR3: CASSLGLAGTNTGELFF; DNA: TGTGCCAGCAGTCTTGGACTAGCGGGGACGAACACCGGGGAGCTGTTTTTT; size: NA; V: TRBV7-3; J: TRBJ2-2; D: TRBD2
CDR3: CASSYLAGGRTGELFF; DNA: TGTGCCAGCAGCTACCTAGCGGGGGGCCGGACCGGGGAGCTGTTTTTT; size: once; V: TRBV6-5; J: TRBJ2-2; D: TRBD2
CDR3: CASSLAGGRGETQYF; DNA: TGCGCCAGCAGCTTGGCTGGAGGGAGGGGAGAGACCCAGTACTTC; size: NA; V: TRBV5-1; J: TRBJ2-5; D: TRBD2
CDR3: CASSVQGVNGYTF; DNA: TGTGCCAGCAGCGTACAGGGAGTCAATGGCTACACCTTC; size: NA; V: TRBV5-6; J: TRBJ1-2; D: NA
CDR3: CASRLRANTEAFF; DNA: TGTGCCAGCCGACTAAGAGCCAACACTGAAGCTTTCTTT; size: once; V: TRBV28; J: TRBJ1-1; D: NA
CDR3: CASTPYGMNTEAFF; DNA: TGTGCCAGCACTCCCTATGGCATGAACACTGAAGCTTTCTTT; size: NA; V: TRBV6-5; J: TRBJ1-1; D: NA
CDR3: CATSEGAGYNEKLFF; DNA: TGTGCCACCAGTGAGGGGGCAGGATACAATGAAAAACTGTTTTTT; size: NA; V: TRBV24-1; J: TRBJ1-4; D: NA
CDR3: CASSFNGGTGELFF; DNA: TGCGCCAGCAGCTTCAATGGGGGCACCGGGGAGCTGTTTTTT; size: NA; V: TRBV5-1; J: TRBJ2-2; D: NA
CDR3: CAWSPWRSSGGNEKLFF; DNA: TGTGCCTGGAGTCCGTGGCGGTCATCAGGAGGAAATGAAAAACTGTTTTTT; size: NA; V: TRBV30; J: TRBJ1-4; D: NA
CDR3: CASSLRQDNEQFF; DNA: TGTGCCAGCAGCTTACGACAGGACAATGAGCAGTTCTTC; size: NA; V: TRBV7-9; J: TRBJ2-1; D: NA
CDR3: CASSSGQAMGYTF; DNA: TGTGCCAGCAGCTCGGGACAGGCTATGGGCTACACCTTC; size: NA; V: TRBV7-3; J: TRBJ1-2; D: TRBD1
CDR3: CASMAHGPGQETQYF; DNA: TGTGCCAGTATGGCCCACGGACCCGGGCAAGAGACCCAGTACTTC; size: NA; V: TRBV19; J: TRBJ2-5; D: NA
CDR3: CASSPPGDRQTEAFF; DNA: TGTGCCAGCAGCCCACCAGGGGACCGGCAGACTGAAGCTTTCTTT; size: NA; V: TRBV28; J: TRBJ1-1; D: NA
CDR3: CASRKLAGGQETQYF; DNA: TGTGCCAGCAGGAAACTAGCGGGGGGCCAAGAGACCCAGTACTTC; size: once; V: TRBV27; J: TRBJ2-5; D: TRBD2
CDR3: CASSYSSATAFF; DNA: TGTGCCAGCAGTTACTCGTCGGCCACGGCTTTCTTT; size: few; V: TRBV6-6; J: TRBJ1-1; D: NA
CDR3: CASSQRYGGTNYGYTF; DNA: TGCGCCAGCAGCCAAAGGTACGGCGGGACTAACTATGGCTACACCTTC; size: NA; V: TRBV4-1; J: TRBJ1-2; D: NA
CDR3: CASSLIRRGSEKLFF; DNA: TGTGCCAGCAGTTTGATACGGAGGGGTTCGGAAAAACTGTTTTTT; size: once; V: TRBV28; J: TRBJ1-4; D: NA
CDR3: CASSHTRSYGYTF; DNA: TGTGCCAGCAGCCATACGAGGTCCTATGGCTACACCTTC; size: few; V: TRBV14; J: TRBJ1-2; D: NA
CDR3: CASSFSGTSNQPQHF; DNA: TGTGCCAGCAGCTTCTCGGGGACCAGCAATCAGCCCCAGCATTTT; size: NA; V: TRBV7-2; J: TRBJ1-5; D: NA
CDR3: CASSSASTDTQYF; DNA: TGTGCCAGCAGTTCGGCGAGCACAGATACGCAGTATTTT; size: NA; V: TRBV28; J: TRBJ2-3; D: NA
CDR3: CAWSAGRNYGYTF; DNA: TGTGCCTGGAGTGCGGGACGGAACTATGGCTACACCTTC; size: NA; V: TRBV30; J: TRBJ1-2; D: NA
CDR3: CASSETGVSAETQYF; DNA: TGCGCCAGCAGTGAGACAGGGGTTTCAGCGGAGACCCAGTACTTC; size: NA; V: TRBV10-1; J: TRBJ2-5; D: TRBD1
CDR3: CATGLAGGGSEQFF; DNA: TGTGCCACGGGACTAGCGGGGGGTGGGAGTGAGCAGTTCTTC; size: NA; V: TRBV27; J: TRBJ2-1; D: TRBD2
CDR3: CASSLEVFRETNTGELFF; DNA: TGTGCCAGCAGCTTAGAGGTGTTTAGGGAAACAAACACCGGGGAGCTGTTTTTT; size: NA; V: TRBV7-7; J: TRBJ2-2; D: NA
CDR3: CASSLVGGVNEKLFF; DNA: TGTGCCAGCAGCTTGGTAGGGGGTGTGAATGAAAAACTGTTTTTT; size: NA; V: TRBV5-4; J: TRBJ1-4; D: NA
CDR3: CASSLAGAATQYF; DNA: TGTGCCAGCAGCTTAGCGGGAGCGGCTACGCAGTATTTT; size: NA; V: TRBV7-9; J: TRBJ2-3; D: NA
CDR3: CASSTRWGNYGYTF; DNA: TGTGCCAGCAGCACCCGTTGGGGGAACTATGGCTACACCTTC; size: NA; V: TRBV7-8; J: TRBJ1-2; D: NA
CDR3: CASSRYGGADYGYTF; DNA: TGCGCCAGCAGCCGGTACGGGGGCGCAGACTATGGCTACACCTTC; size: NA; V: TRBV5-1; J: TRBJ1-2; D: NA
CDR3: CSVETRGYGYTF; DNA: TGCAGCGTTGAAACCAGGGGCTATGGCTACACCTTC; size: NA; V: TRBV29-1; J: TRBJ1-2; D: NA
CDR3: CASSIVRHSLDTEAFF; DNA: TGTGCCAGTAGTATAGTTCGACACTCACTGGACACTGAAGCTTTCTTT; size: once; V: TRBV19; J: TRBJ1-1; D: NA
CDR3: CASLQGQGDTQYF; DNA: TGTGCCAGCCTACAGGGGCAGGGAGATACGCAGTATTTT; size: NA; V: TRBV7-9; J: TRBJ2-3; D: TRBD1
CDR3: CASSVPRLGPNYGYTF; DNA: TGTGCCAGCAGCGTACCACGACTGGGGCCTAACTATGGCTACACCTTC; size: NA; V: TRBV9; J: TRBJ1-2; D: NA
CDR3: CASYPRASGGLDTQYF; DNA: TGTGCCAGCTACCCAAGGGCTAGCGGGGGCCTGGATACGCAGTATTTT; size: NA; V: TRBV18; J: TRBJ2-3; D: TRBD2
CDR3: CASSFGSRVATEAFF; DNA: TGTGCCAGCAGTTTTGGAAGCAGGGTTGCCACTGAAGCTTTCTTT; size: NA; V: TRBV6-6; J: TRBJ1-1; D: NA
CDR3: CASSWGGVGGREAFF; DNA: TGTGCCAGCAGTTGGGGAGGTGTAGGGGGTCGTGAAGCTTTCTTT; size: NA; V: TRBV6-2/TRBV6-3; J: TRBJ1-1; D: NA
CDR3: CASRYDLNTEAFF; DNA: TGTGCCAGCAGGTACGATTTGAACACTGAAGCTTTCTTT; size: few; V: TRBV27; J: TRBJ1-1; D: NA